What follows describes a single T cell receptor (beta chain). Antigen specificity is unknown. The data are from a study of cytomegalovirus exposure and HLA in healthy donors. Findings and limits, study-wide: According to a subsequent analysis, TCR clusters from the first cohort were inclined to appear together in the roughly 120 validation repertoires. Rarity characterized most TCR sequences, yet some public TCRs appeared in many donors. Cytomegalovirus association was listed for about 180 TCR beta chains.

The study drew the donors from its approximately 110-subject validation cohort, separate from the roughly 670-subject first cohort. Assay used: immunoSEQ multiplex PCR; TCRdb lists only in-frame clones, some missing. The sample lists about 180,000 clones, roughly 85% seen once, with about 16% in the top ten. The V gene lost 8 bases and the J gene lost 2 bases, with 7 bases spanning the gap. The CDR3 is made up of 12 amino acids. Germline V gene data show CDR1 as MDHEN and CDR2 as SYDVKM. Source material: PBMCs. The clonotype comes from a man between 18 and 35 years old in good health and CMV-seropositive. The chain couples TRBV28 to TRBJ1-3; D gene unclear. CDR3 in amino acids: CASSLTGNTIYF. DNA for the CDR3: TGTGCCAGCTCCCTTACTGGAAACACCATATATTTT.